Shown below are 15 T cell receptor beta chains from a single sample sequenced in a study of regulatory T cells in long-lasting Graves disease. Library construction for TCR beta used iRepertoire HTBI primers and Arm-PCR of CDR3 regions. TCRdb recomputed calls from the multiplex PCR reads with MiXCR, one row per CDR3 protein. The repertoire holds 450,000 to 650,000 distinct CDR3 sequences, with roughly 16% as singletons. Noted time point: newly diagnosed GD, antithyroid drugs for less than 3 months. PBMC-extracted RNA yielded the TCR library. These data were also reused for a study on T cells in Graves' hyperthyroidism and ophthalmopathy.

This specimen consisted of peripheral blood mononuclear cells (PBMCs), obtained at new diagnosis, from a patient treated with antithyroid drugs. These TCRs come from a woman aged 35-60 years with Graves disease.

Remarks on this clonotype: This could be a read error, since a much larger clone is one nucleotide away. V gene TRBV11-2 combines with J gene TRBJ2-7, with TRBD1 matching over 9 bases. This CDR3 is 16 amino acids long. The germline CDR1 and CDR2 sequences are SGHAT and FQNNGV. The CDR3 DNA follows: TGTACCAGCAGCTGGGACGGGACAGGGAGCTCCTACGAGCAGTACTTC. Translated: CTSSWDGTGSSYEQYF.

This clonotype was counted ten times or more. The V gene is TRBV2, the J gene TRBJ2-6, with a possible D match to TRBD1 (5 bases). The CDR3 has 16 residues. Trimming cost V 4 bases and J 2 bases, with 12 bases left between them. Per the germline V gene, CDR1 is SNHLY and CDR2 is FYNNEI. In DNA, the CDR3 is TGTGCCAGCAGTGTTCAGGGATTCCCTGGGGCCAACGTCCTGACTTTC. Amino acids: CASSVQGFPGANVLTF.

The CDR3, as DNA: TGTGCCAGCTCACCACCGGCTGGGGTGGGCTCCTACGAGCAGTACTTC. Translated: CASSPPAGVGSYEQYF. J is TRBJ2-7 and V is TRBV18; no definite D call. Germline-derived CDR1 and CDR2 are KGHSH and LQKENI. V was pared by 0 bases and J by 0 bases, with 12 bases between. CDR3 length: 16 residues.

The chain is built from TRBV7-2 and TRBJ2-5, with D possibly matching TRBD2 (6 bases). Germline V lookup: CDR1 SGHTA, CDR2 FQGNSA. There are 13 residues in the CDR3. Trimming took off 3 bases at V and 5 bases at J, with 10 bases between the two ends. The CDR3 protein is CASSLEGWETQYF. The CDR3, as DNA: TGTGCCAGCAGCTTGGAGGGCTGGGAGACCCAGTACTTC.

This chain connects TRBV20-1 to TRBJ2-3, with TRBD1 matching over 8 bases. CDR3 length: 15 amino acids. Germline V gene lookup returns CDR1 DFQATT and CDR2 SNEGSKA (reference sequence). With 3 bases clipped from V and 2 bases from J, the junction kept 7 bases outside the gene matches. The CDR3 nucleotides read TGCAGTGCTAGCGACAGGGGCATAGCCACAGATACGCAGTATTTT. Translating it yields CSASDRGIATDTQYF.

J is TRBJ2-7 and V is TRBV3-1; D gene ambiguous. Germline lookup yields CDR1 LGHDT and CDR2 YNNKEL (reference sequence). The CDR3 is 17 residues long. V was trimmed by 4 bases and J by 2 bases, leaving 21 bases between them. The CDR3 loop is CASSPALEGRFPYEQYF. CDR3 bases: TGTGCCAGCAGCCCCGCTTTGGAAGGAAGATTCCCCTACGAGCAGTACTTC.

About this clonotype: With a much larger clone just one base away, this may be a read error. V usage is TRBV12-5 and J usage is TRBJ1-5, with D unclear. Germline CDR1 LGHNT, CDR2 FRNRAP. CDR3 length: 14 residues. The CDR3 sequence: CAGGLVRANQPQHF. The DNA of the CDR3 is TGTGCTGGTGGTTTGGTAAGGGCCAATCAGCCCCAGCATTTT.

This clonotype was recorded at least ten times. The DNA for the CDR3 is TGTGCCAGCAGTTTTGGGCAACAGTGGAAGGGCTACACCTTC. This translates into CASSFGQQWKGYTF. This chain links TRBV28 with TRBJ1-2; D ambiguous. Trimming shortened V by 3 bases and J by 8 bases, and 16 bases separated the two germline ends. CDR1 is MDHEN, CDR2 SYDVKM, per germline. The CDR3 sequence is 14 residues long.

The CDR3 is CASSFESGTVGKLFF. CDR3 sequence (DNA): TGTGCCAGCAGCTTCGAATCGGGGACAGTCGGAAAACTGTTTTTT. The chain carries TRBV7-9 and TRBJ1-4; 7 bases line up with TRBD1. V lost 3 bases and J lost 10; bases outside the gene matches: 11. Germline V lookup: CDR1 SEHNR, CDR2 FQNEAQ (reference sequence). This CDR3 has 15 residues.

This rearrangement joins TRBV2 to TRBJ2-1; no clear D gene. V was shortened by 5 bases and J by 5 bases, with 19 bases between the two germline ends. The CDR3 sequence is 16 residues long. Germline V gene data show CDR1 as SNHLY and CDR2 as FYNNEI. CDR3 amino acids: CASSYSSPPRDNEQFF. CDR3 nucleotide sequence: TGTGCCAGCAGTTACTCGAGCCCTCCCCGAGACAATGAGCAGTTCTTC.

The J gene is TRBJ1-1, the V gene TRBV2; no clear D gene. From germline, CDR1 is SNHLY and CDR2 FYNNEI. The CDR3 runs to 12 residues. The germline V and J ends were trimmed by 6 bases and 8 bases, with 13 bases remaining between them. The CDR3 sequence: CASSDPRTEAFF. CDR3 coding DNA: TGTGCCAGCAGCGACCCCCGAACAGAAGCTTTCTTT.

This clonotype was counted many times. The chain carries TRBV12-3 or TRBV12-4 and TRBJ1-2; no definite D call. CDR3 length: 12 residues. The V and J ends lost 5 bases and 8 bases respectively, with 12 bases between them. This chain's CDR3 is CASSPEMVGYTF. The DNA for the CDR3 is TGTGCCAGCAGTCCTGAGATGGTGGGCTACACCTTC.

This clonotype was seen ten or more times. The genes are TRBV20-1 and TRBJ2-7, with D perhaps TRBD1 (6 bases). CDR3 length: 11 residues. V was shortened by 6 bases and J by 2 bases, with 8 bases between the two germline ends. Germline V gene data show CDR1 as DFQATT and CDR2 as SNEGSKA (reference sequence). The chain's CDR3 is CSAGDTYEQYF. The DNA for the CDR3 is TGCAGTGCGGGGGACACCTACGAGCAGTACTTC.

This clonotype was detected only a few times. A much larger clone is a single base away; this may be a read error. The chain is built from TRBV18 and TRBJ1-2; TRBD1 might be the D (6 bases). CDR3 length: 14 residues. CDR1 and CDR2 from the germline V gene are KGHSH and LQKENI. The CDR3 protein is CASSPGGTNCGYTF. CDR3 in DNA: TGTGCCAGCTCACCGGGGGGGACAAACTGTGGCTACACCTTC.

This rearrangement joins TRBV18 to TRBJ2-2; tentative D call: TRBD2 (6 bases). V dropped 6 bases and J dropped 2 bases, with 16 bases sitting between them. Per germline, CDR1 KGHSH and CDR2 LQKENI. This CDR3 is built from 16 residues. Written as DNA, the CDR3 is TGTGCCAGCTCTCCCAACTGGGGGGAAAACACCGGGGAGCTGTTTTTT. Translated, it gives CASSPNWGENTGELFF. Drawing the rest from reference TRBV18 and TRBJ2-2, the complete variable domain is NAGVMQNPRHLVRRRGQEARLRCSPMKGHSHVYWYRQLPEEGLKFMVYLQKENIIDESGMPKERFSAEFPKEGPSILRIQQVVRGDSAAYFCASSPNWGENTGELFFGEGSRLTVL.